This T cell receptor (beta chain) was observed in a study of blood T cell repertoires in COVID-19. Background on the study: COVID-19 samples collected from the United States, Italy and Spain covered acute and convalescent phases.

In the original workflow: Reference gene primer amplification yielded estimated nucleated cell counts. Libraries were prepared by immunoSEQ multiplex PCR; TCRdb keeps only in-frame clonotypes and omits some of them. The DNA was the basis for D and trimming; V, J and clone size are from that table. The profile shows under 150,000 clones, approximately 85% of them singletons. Germline V gene lookup returns CDR1 SGHVS and CDR2 FQNEAQ. J was trimmed by 3 bases and V by 1 base; bases with no gene match: 4. The CDR3 length is 15 residues. Patients in Seattle were enrolled during active infection, then followed longitudinally.

The rearrangement joins TRBV7-8 to TRBJ2-3, with 7 nucleotides matching TRBD2. The material sequenced was peripheral blood. This receptor was identified in an older woman with COVID-19, enrolled during active disease. The CDR3 DNA sequence: TGTGCCAGCAGCTTAGTACGGGGGGAAACAGATACGCAGTATTTT. This encodes CASSLVRGETDTQYF.